This T cell receptor (beta chain) comes out of a study of blood T cell repertoires in COVID-19. The CDR3 is made up of 15 amino acids. The V gene lost 6 bases and the J gene lost 5 bases, with 19 bases spanning the gap. Germline V gives CDR1 SGHTA, CDR2 FQGTGA. Produced via immunoSEQ multiplex PCR; TCRdb's table is partial and in-frame only. The data hold about 89,000 clones, with about 74% observed a single time. The TCR sequence derives from a human donor in a cohort sampled during active COVID-19. Sequenced material: peripheral blood. V usage is TRBV7-3 and J usage is TRBJ2-5; a possible D gene is TRBD1 (6 bases). CDR3 sequence: CASRALQGMGETQYF. In nucleotides, the CDR3 is TGTGCCAGCAGGGCCCTTCAGGGGATGGGGGAGACCCAGTACTTC.